This TCR beta chain was retrieved from a study of identical twins. Per germline, CDR1 MNHNS and CDR2 SASEGT. This CDR3 comprises 15 residues. The trim removed 5 bases at V and 1 base at J, leaving 6 bases unmatched. Each CDR3 protein is one row after TCRdb ran MiXCR on the 5' RACE reads. The table lists fewer than 900,000 distinct CDR3 sequences, roughly 18% of them singletons. The same specimen was also included in a second study, on T cells expressing NK-cell markers. From that paper: NKG2C+ dominant clonotypes from 6 or 7 donors made up roughly 1.0-7.0% of CD8+ T cells.

The chain couples TRBV6-1 to TRBJ1-1; 8 bases map to TRBD1. The receptor comes from a woman aged 18-29 years in good health. Sequences were obtained from PBMCs. The CDR3 loop is CASSTGQGWNTEAFF. The CDR3 DNA follows: TGTGCCAGCAGTACAGGACAGGGTTGGAACACTGAAGCTTTCTTT.